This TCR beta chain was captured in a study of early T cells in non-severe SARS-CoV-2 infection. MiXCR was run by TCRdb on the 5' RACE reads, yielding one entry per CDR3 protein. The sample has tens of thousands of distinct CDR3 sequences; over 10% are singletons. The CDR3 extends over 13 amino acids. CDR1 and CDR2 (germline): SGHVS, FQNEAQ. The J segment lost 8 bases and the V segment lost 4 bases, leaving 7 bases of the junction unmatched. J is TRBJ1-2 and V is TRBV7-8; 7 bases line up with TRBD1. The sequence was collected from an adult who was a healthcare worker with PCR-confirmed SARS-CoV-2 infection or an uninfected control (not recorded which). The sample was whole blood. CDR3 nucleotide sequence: TGTGCCAGCAGCTCTGACAGGGTTGGCGGCTACACCTTC. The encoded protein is CASSSDRVGGYTF.